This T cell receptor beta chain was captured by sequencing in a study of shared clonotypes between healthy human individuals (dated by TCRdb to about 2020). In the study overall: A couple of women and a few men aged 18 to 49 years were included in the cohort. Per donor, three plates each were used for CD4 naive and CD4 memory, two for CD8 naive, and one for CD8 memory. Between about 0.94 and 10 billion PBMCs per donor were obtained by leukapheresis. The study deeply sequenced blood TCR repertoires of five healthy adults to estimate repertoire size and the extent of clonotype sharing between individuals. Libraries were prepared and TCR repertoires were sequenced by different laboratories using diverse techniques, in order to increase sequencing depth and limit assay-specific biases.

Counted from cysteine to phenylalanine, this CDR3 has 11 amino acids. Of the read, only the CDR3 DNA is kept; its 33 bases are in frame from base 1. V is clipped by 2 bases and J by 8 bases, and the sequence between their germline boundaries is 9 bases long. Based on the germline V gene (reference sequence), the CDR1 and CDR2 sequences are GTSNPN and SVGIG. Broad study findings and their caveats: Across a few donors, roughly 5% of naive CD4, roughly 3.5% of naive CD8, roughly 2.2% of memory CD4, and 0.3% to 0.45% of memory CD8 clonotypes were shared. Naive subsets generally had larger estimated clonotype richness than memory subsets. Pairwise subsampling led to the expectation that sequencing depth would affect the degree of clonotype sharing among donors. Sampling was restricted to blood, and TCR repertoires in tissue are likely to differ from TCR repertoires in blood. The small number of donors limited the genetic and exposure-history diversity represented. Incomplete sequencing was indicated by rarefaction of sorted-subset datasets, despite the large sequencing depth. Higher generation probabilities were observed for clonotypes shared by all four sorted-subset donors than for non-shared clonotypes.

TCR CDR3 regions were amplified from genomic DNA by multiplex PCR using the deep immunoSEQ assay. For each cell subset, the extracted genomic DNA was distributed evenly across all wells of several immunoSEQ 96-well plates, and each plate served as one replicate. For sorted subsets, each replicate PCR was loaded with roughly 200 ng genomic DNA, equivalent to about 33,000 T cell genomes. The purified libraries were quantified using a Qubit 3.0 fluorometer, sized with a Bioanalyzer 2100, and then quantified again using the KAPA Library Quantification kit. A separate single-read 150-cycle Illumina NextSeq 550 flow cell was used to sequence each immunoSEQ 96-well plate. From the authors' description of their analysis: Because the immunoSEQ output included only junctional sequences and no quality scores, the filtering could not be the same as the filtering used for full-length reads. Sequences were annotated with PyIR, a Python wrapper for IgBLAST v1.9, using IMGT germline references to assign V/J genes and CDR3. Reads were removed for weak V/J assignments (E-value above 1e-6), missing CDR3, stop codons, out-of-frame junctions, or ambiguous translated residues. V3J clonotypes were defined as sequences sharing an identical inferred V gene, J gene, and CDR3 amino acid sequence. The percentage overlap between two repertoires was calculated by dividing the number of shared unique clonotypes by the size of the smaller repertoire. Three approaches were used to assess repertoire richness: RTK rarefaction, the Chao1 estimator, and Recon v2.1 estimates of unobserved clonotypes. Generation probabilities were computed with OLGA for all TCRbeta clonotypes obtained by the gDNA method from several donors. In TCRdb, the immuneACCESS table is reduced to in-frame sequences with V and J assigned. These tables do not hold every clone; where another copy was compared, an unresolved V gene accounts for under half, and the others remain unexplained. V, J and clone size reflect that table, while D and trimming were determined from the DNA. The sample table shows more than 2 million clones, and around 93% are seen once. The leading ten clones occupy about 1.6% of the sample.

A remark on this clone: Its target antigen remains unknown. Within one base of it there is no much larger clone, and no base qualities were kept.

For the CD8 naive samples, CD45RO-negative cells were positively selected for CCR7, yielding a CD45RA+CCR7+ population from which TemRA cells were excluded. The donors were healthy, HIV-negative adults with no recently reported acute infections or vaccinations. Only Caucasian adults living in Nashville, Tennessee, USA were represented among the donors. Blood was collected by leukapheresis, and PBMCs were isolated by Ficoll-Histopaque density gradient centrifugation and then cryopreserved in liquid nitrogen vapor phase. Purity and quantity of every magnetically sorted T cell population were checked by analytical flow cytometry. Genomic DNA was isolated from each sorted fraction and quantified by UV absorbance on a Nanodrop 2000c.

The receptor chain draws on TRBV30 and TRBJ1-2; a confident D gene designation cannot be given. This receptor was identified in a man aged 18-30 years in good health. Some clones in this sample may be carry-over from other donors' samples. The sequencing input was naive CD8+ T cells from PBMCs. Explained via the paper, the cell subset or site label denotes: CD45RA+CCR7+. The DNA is TGTGCCTGGAGTACGACGACCGGCTACACCTTC. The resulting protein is CAWSTTTGYTF.